One sample yielded the 15 T cell receptor beta chains listed below, sequenced in a study of blood T cell repertoires in COVID-19. Using immunoSEQ multiplex PCR, the repertoire was profiled, and TCRdb retains in-frame clones only, with some absent. Of a few hundred thousand clones listed, approximately 80% are singletons. Sequencing was done on a sample of peripheral blood. The receptors here all came from a human donor with acute or convalescent COVID-19. The donor label of this sample is uncertain.

The chain carries TRBV6-5 and TRBJ1-1, with 8 bases aligning to TRBD1. Germline CDR1 MNHEY, CDR2 SVGAGI. V gave up 6 bases and J gave up 11 bases; unmatched junction bases: 17. The CDR3 is 15 residues long. The CDR3 DNA is TGTGCCAGCAGCCTCCCAGGGGGCAAAAAGAAGTCCGCTTTCTTT. It specifies CASSLPGGKKKSAFF.

This clone was found a few times. The chain has TRBV6-5 and TRBJ2-7; 7 positions match TRBD2. The CDR3 loop spans 15 amino acids. V shed 3 bases, J shed 0 bases, and the junction held 5 bases outside the gene matches. The germline V gene has CDR1 MNHEY and CDR2 SVGAGI. The CDR3 DNA sequence: TGTGCCAGCAGTTATGGGGGGAGGGGCTCCTACGAGCAGTACTTC. Protein product: CASSYGGRGSYEQYF.

The chain combines TRBV7-6 with TRBJ2-7, with 7 bases fitting TRBD1. This CDR3 contains 16 residues. Germline CDR1 reads SGHVS; CDR2 reads FNYEAQ. J lost 3 bases, V lost 5 bases, and 13 bases had no gene match. The CDR3 DNA reads as TGTGCCAGCAGCAGGGGACAGTCCAAGTCGGGCTACGAGCAGTACTTC. Amino acids: CASSRGQSKSGYEQYF.

V usage is TRBV10-1 and J usage is TRBJ2-3, with 13 bases lining up with TRBD2. Germline trimming cut 4 bases from V and 1 base from J; bases unmatched to any gene: 5. CDR3 length equals 17 residues. Looked up from germline, CDR1 is WNHNN and CDR2 is SYGVQD (reference sequence). The CDR3: CASSAGTSGVRTDTQYF. The CDR3 DNA follows: TGCGCCAGCAGTGCCGGGACTAGCGGGGTGCGCACAGATACGCAGTATTTT.

The chain uses TRBV2 and TRBJ1-3, with TRBD1 identical over 9 bases. Germline lookup yields CDR1 SNHLY and CDR2 FYNNEI. Germline trimming cut 7 bases from V and 2 bases from J; bases unmatched to any gene: 6. The CDR3 is made up of 15 amino acids. The CDR3 loop reads CASTPQGAPGNTIYF. DNA of the CDR3: TGTGCCAGCACCCCACAGGGGGCTCCTGGAAACACCATATATTTT. Filled out from reference TRBV2 and TRBJ1-3, the complete variable domain reads EPEVTQTPSHQVTQMGQEVILRCVPISNHLYFYWYRQILGQKVEFLVSFYNNEISEKSEIFDDQFSVERPDGSNFTLKIRSTKLEDSAMYFCASTPQGAPGNTIYFGEGSWLTVV.

This rearrangement joins TRBV6-5 to TRBJ2-2; tentatively, D is TRBD1 (6 bases). The V end lost 3 bases, the J end lost 4 bases, and 9 bases lay between the germline ends. Germline V lookup: CDR1 MNHEY, CDR2 SVGAGI. The CDR3 consists of 14 residues. The DNA for the CDR3 is TGTGCCAGCAGTTATGCCAGGGGCACCGGGGAGCTGTTTTTT. It yields the protein CASSYARGTGELFF.

V usage is TRBV6-5 and J usage is TRBJ2-7, with D perhaps TRBD1 (5 bases). CDR3 length: 14 residues. Trimming removed 3 bases from V and 6 bases from J, with 15 bases in between. Germline CDR1 and CDR2: MNHEY and SVGAGI. The CDR3 protein is CASSYRGRAVEQYF. The CDR3, as DNA: TGTGCCAGCAGTTATAGGGGCAGGGCGGTCGAGCAGTACTTC.

This sequence joins TRBV5-6 and TRBJ1-5; TRBD1 is a possible D gene (6 bases). V was pared by 4 bases and J by 7 bases, with 15 bases between. The CDR3 loop spans 14 amino acids. Germline lookup yields CDR1 SGHDT and CDR2 YYEEEE. The CDR3 DNA sequence: TGTGCCAGCAGCCTACAGGGACGGAACCAGCCCCAGCATTTT. Protein sequence: CASSLQGRNQPQHF.

The CDR3 loop is CASSLLETNTEAFF. DNA of the CDR3: TGTGCCAGCAGCTTATTGGAGACCAACACTGAAGCTTTCTTT. This chain links TRBV7-6 with TRBJ1-1; D is unclear. Trimming removed 2 bases from V and 2 bases from J, with 9 bases in between. Germline assignment: CDR1 SGHVS and CDR2 FNYEAQ. The CDR3 has 14 amino acids. The full variable domain, its missing parts supplied by reference TRBV7-6 and TRBJ1-1, is GAGVSQSPRYKVTKRGQDVALRCDPISGHVSLYWYRQALGQGPEFLTYFNYEAQQDKSGLPNDRFSAERPEGSISTLTIQRTEQRDSAMYRCASSLLETNTEAFFGQGTRLTVV.

The chain has TRBV5-4 and TRBJ1-2; TRBD1 matches 9 bases. The J segment lost 5 bases and the V segment lost 4 bases, leaving 9 bases of the junction unmatched. The CDR3 runs 15 residues. Germline values: CDR1 SGHNT, CDR2 YYREEE (reference sequence). The CDR3 coding sequence is TGTGCCAGCAGCCACTATGGACAGGGGTCGTATGGCTACACCTTC. It specifies CASSHYGQGSYGYTF.

The CDR3 reads CASSLTWEAYSPLHF. The CDR3, as DNA: TGCGCCAGCAGCTTGACTTGGGAGGCCTATTCACCCCTCCACTTT. V gene TRBV5-1 combines with J gene TRBJ1-6; D unclear. V lost 1 base and J lost 8, with 13 bases in between. Germline V lookup: CDR1 SGHRS, CDR2 YFSETQ. The CDR3 totals 15 residues.

This clone has only a few counts. CDR3: CASSDTYEQYF. CDR3 sequence (DNA): TGTGCCAGCAGTGACACATACGAGCAGTACTTC. The chain has TRBV6-4 and TRBJ2-7; D gene unclear. The CDR3 length is 11 residues. V lost 2 bases and J lost 4, with 3 bases in between. Germline lookup yields CDR1 MRHNA and CDR2 SNTAGT.

The V gene is TRBV30, the J gene TRBJ2-5, with 9 bases identical to TRBD2. The CDR3 totals 12 residues. Looked up from germline, CDR1 is GTSNPN and CDR2 is SVGIG (reference sequence). J lost 5 bases, V lost 4 bases, and 2 bases had no gene match. CDR3 sequence: CAWTSGAETQYF. The CDR3 DNA sequence: TGTGCCTGGACTAGCGGGGCGGAGACCCAGTACTTC.

This sequence joins TRBV18 and TRBJ1-6; 8 positions match TRBD1. Germline V CDR1 and CDR2: KGHSH, LQKENI. CDR3 size: 18 residues. V trimming: 3 bases; J trimming: 6 bases; junction bases outside the gene matches: 13. The CDR3 reads CASSPNPTGQASNSPLHF. The CDR3 nucleotides are TGTGCCAGCTCACCCAATCCTACGGGACAGGCATCTAATTCACCCCTCCACTTT.

The chain carries TRBV6-5 and TRBJ2-7, with 9 bases lining up with TRBD1. The CDR3 has 14 residues. Germline CDR1 is MNHEY and CDR2 is SVGAGI. Unmatched junction bases numbered 8, after V lost 5 bases and J lost 6 bases. CDR3 sequence: CASSKTGGLSEQYF. CDR3 nucleotide sequence: TGTGCCAGCAGTAAGACAGGGGGACTTAGCGAGCAGTACTTC.